This T cell receptor (beta chain) originates from a study of spatial heterogeneity in lung cancer. TCRdb fed the 5' RACE reads into MiXCR, producing one record per CDR3 protein. The sample carries about 30,000 distinct CDR3 sequences, 5% to 6% recorded once. Time point given: blood at routine non-recurrence follow-up after resection. Tumor, nontumor lung or frozen PBMC supplied whole RNA, sequenced without sorting. V was shortened by 0 bases and J by 1 base, with 13 bases between the two germline ends. Per the germline V gene, CDR1 is SGHRS and CDR2 is YFSETQ. This CDR3 has 16 amino acids. This sequence originates from a male donor with early-stage non-small cell lung cancer. Sequencing was performed on PBMCs, taken at follow-up. The V gene is TRBV5-1, the J gene TRBJ1-1, with no clear D. DNA for the CDR3: TGCGCCAGCAGCTTGGTCTCGGGCAGGAAGAACACTGAAGCTTTCTTT. The encoded protein is CASSLVSGRKNTEAFF. The variable domain in full, with the rest retrieved from reference TRBV5-1 and TRBJ1-1, is KAGVTQTPRYLIKTRGQQVTLSCSPISGHRSVSWYQQTPGQGLQFLFEYFSETQRNKGNFPGRFSGRQFSNSRSEMNVSTLELGDSALYLCASSLVSGRKNTEAFFGQGTRLTVV.